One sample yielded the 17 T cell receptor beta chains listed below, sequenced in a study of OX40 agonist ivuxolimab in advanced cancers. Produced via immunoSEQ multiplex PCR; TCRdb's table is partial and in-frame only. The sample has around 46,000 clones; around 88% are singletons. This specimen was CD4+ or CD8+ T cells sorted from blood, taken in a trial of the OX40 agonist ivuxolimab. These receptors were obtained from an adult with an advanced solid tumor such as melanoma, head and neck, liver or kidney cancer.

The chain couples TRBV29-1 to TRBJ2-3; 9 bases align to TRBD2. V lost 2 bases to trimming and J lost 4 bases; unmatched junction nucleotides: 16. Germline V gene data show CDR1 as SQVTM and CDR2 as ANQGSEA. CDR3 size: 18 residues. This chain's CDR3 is CSVELAGPRPPPADTQYF. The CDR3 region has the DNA TGCAGCGTTGAACTAGCGGGACCGCGCCCTCCCCCCGCAGATACGCAGTATTTT.

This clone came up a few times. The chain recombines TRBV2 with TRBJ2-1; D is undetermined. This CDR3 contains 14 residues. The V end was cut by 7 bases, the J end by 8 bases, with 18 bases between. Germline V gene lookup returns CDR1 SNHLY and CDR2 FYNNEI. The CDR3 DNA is TGTGCCAGCAAGAACTTCGCCGGTGGGGATGAGCAGTTCTTC. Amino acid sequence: CASKNFAGGDEQFF.

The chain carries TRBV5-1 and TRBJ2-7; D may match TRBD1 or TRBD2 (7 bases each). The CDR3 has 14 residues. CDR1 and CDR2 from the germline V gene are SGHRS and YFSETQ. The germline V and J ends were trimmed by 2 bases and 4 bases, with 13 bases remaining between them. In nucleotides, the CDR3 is TGCGCCAGCAGCTTCGCTCAGGGGGGGTACGAGCAGTACTTC. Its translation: CASSFAQGGYEQYF.

The CDR3 DNA reads as TGTGCCAGTAGTATGGTTGGTCAGCCCCAGCATTTT. This sequence encodes CASSMVGQPQHF. The chain is built from TRBV19 and TRBJ1-5, with D hard to call. Germline values: CDR1 LNHDA, CDR2 SQIVND (reference sequence). Trimming took 3 bases from V and 6 from J, leaving 6 bases between them. This CDR3 region has 12 residues.

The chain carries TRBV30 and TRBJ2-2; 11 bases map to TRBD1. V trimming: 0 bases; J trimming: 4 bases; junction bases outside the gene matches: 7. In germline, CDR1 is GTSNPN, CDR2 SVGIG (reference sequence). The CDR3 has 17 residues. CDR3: CAWSVYVGTGGTGELFF. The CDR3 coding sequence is TGTGCCTGGAGTGTTTATGTTGGGACAGGGGGCACCGGGGAGCTGTTTTTT. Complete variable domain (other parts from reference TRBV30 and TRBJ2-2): SQTIHQWPATLVQPVGSPLSLECTVEGTSNPNLYWYRQAAGRGLQLLFYSVGIGQISSEVPQNLSASRPQDRQFILSSKKLLLSDSGFYLCAWSVYVGTGGTGELFFGEGSRLTVL.

CDR3 sequence: CASISGTGELFF. The CDR3 coding sequence is TGCGCCAGCATTTCTGGGACCGGGGAGCTGTTTTTT. V and J are TRBV10-2 and TRBJ2-2; D ambiguous. Between the trimmed V and J ends, which lost 7 bases and 5 bases, there was a span of 8 bases. The CDR3 length is 12 residues. Germline V gene data show CDR1 as WSHSY and CDR2 as SAAADI.

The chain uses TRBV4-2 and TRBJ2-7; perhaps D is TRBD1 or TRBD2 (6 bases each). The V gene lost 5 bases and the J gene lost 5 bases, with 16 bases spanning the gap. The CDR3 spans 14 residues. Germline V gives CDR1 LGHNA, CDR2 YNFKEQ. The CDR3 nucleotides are TGTGCCAGCAGCTACAGGGACTCTGGCCACGAGCAGTACTTC. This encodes CASSYRDSGHEQYF.

DNA for the CDR3: TGTGCCAGTAGTCCAAGCTCCGGGACAGGGGGAGGCTACACCTTC. This encodes CASSPSSGTGGGYTF. The V call is TRBV19, the J call TRBJ1-2; 11 bases align to TRBD1. CDR3 length equals 15 residues. V lost 5 bases to trimming and J lost 8 bases; unmatched junction nucleotides: 10. Germline lookup yields CDR1 LNHDA and CDR2 SQIVND (reference sequence).

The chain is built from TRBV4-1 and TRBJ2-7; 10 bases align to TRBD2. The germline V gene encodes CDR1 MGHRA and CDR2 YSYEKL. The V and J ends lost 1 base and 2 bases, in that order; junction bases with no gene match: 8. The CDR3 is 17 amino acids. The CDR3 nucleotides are TGCGCCAGCAGCCAAGGTATAACTAGCGGGGTGGCCTACGAGCAGTACTTC. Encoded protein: CASSQGITSGVAYEQYF.

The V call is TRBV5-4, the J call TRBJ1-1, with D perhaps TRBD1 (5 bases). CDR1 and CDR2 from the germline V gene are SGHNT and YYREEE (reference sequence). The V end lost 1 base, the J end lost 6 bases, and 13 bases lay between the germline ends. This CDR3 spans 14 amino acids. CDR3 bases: TGTGCCAGCAGCTTGTATCAGGGTGTCGCTGAAGCTTTCTTT. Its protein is CASSLYQGVAEAFF.

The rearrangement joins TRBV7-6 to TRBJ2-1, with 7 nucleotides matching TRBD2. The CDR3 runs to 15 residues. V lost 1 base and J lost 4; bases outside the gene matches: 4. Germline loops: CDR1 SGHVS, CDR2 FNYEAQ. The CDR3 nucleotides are TGTGCCAGCAGCTTAGTTGCTAGCGGTTACAATGAGCAGTTCTTC. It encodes CASSLVASGYNEQFF.

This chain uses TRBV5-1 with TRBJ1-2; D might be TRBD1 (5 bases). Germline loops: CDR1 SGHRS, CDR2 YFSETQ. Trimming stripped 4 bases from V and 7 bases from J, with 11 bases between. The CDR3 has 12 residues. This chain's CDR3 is CASSQGPSGYTF. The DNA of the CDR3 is TGCGCCAGCAGCCAGGGACCATCTGGCTACACCTTC.

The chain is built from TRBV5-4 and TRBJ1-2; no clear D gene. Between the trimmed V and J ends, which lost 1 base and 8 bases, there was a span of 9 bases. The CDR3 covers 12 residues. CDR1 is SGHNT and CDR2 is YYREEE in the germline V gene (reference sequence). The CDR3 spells CASSLSSQGYTF. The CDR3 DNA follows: TGTGCCAGCAGCTTGAGCAGTCAAGGCTACACCTTC.

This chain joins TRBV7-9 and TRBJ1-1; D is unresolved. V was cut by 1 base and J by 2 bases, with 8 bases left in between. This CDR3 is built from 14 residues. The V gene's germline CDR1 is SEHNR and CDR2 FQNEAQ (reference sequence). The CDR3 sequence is CASSLGIGNTEAFF. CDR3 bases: TGTGCCAGCAGCTTAGGAATAGGAAACACTGAAGCTTTCTTT.

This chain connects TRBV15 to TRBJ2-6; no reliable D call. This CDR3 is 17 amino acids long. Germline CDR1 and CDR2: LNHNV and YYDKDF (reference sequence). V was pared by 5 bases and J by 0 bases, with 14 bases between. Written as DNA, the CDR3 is TGTGCCACCAGCGGAATCTACCTAAACTCTGGGGCCAACGTCCTGACTTTC. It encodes CATSGIYLNSGANVLTF.

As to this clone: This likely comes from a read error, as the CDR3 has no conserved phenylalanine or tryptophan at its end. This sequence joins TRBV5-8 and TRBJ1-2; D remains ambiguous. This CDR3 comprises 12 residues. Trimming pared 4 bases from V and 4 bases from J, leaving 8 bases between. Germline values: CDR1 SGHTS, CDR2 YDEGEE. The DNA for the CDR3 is TGTGCCAGCAGCCAAAATGGCTATGGCTACACCTCC. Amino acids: CASSQNGYGYTS.

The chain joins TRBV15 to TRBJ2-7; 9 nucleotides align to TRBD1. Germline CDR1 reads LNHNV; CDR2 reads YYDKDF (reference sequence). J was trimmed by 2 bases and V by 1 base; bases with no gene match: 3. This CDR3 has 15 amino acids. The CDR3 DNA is TGTGCCACCAGCAGAGTTCGACAGGGGGCCTACGAGCAGTACTTC. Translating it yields CATSRVRQGAYEQYF.